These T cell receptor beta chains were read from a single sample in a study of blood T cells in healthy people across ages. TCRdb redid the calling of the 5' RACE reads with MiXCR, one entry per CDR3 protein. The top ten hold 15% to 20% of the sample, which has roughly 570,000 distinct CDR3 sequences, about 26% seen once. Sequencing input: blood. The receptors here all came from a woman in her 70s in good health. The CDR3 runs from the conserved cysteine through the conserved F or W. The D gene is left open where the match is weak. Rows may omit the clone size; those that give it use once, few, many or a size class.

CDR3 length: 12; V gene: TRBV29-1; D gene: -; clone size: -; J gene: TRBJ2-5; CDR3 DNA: TGCAGCGTTATCCCAGGGGAAGAGACCCAGTACTTC; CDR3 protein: CSVIPGEETQYF
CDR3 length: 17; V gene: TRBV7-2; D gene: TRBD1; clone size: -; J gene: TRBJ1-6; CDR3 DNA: TGTGCCAGCAGGTCCGGTCGACAGGGGGTCGATAATTCACCCCTCCACTTT; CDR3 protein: CASRSGRQGVDNSPLHF
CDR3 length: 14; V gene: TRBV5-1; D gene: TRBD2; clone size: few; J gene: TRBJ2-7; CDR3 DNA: TGCGCCAGCAGCACAGAGGGACTATTTTACGAGCAGTACTTC; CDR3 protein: CASSTEGLFYEQYF
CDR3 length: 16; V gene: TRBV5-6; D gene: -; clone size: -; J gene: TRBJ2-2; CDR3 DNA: TGTGCCAGCAGCCATGCGGGGAGGAGGAACACCGGGGAGCTGTTTTTT; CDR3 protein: CASSHAGRRNTGELFF
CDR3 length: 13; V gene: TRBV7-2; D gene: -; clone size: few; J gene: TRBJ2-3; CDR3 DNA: TGTGCCAGCAGCTTAGGACTTACAGATACGCAGTATTTT; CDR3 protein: CASSLGLTDTQYF
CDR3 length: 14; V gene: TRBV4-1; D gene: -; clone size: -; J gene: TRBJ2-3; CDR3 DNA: TGCGCCCAGCACGGTGTTCCTAGCACAGATACGCAGTATTTT; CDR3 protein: CAQHGVPSTDTQYF
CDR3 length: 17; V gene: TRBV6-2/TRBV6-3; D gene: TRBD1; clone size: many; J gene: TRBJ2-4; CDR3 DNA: TGTGCCAGCAGTCTCTCGGGACAGGGGGCAACAAGGGACATTCAGTACTTC; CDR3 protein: CASSLSGQGATRDIQYF
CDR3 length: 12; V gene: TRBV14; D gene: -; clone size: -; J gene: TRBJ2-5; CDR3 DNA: TGTGCCAGCAGCCAAATTCGGGACTCCCAGTACTTC; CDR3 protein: CASSQIRDSQYF
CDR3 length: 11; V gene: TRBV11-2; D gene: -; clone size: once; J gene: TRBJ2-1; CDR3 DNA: TGTGCCAGCAGCCGTCTTAGTGAGCAGTTCTTC; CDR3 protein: CASSRLSEQFF
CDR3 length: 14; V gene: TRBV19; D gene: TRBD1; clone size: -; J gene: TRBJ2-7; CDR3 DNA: TGTGCCAGTAGTATAAGAGGGGGCAACTACGAGCAGTACTTC; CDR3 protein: CASSIRGGNYEQYF
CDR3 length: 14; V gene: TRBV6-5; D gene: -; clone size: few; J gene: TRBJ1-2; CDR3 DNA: TGTGCCACCTCACCCTGGGAAGGGGGTATTGGCTACACCTTC; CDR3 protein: CATSPWEGGIGYTF
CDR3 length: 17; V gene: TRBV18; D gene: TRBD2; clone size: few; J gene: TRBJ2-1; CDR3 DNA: TGTGCCAGCTCGCCACCGAGACGGGGGGATTTTTTGAATGAGCAGTTCTTC; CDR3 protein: CASSPPRRGDFLNEQFF
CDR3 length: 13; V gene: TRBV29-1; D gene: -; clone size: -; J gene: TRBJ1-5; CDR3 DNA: TGCAGCGCTAGTGGGCAAAGCAATCAGCCCCAGCATTTT; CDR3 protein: CSASGQSNQPQHF
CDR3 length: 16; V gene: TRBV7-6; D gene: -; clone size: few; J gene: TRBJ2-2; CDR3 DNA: TGTGCCAGCAGCTCGATCGACAGGGACTACCAGGGGGAGCTGTTTTTT; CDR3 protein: CASSSIDRDYQGELFF
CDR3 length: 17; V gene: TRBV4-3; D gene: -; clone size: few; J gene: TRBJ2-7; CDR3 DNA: TGCGCCAGCAGCCAAGATTGGTTGGATCTCTATTCGGGCGAGCAGTACTTC; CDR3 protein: CASSQDWLDLYSGEQYF
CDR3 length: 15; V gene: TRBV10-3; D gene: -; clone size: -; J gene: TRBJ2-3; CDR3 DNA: TGTGCCATCAGCGACACCTATACTAACACAGATACGCAGTATTTT; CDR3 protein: CAISDTYTNTDTQYF
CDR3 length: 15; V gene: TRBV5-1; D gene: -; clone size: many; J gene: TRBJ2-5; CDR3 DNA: TGCGCCAGCAGCTCCCTTTCAGGGTATGGAGAGACCCAGTACTTC; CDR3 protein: CASSSLSGYGETQYF
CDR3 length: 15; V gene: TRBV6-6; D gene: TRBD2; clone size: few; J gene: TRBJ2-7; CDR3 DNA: TGTGCCAGCAGTTACTCAGCGGGGGGCAACTACGAGCAGTACTTC; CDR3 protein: CASSYSAGGNYEQYF
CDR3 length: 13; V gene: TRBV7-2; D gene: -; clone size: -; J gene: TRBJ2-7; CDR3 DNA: TGTGCCAGCAGCTTAGACGCAGCCTACGAGCAGTACTTC; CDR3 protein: CASSLDAAYEQYF
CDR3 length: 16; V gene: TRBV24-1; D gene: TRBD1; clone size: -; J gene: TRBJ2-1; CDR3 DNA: TGTGCCACCAGTGAGTTTGGGACAGGAGAAGACAATGAGCAGTTCTTC; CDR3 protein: CATSEFGTGEDNEQFF
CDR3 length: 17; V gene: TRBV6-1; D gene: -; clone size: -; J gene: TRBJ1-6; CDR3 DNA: TGTGCCAGCACCTCCGAAGTTCGGTTAAGGACCCATTCACCCCTCCACTTT; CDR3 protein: CASTSEVRLRTHSPLHF
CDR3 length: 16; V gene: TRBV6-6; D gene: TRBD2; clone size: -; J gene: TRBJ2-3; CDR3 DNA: TGTGCCAGCAGTCCTCTAGCGGGGGCGGCTTCGGATACGCAGTATTTT; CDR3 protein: CASSPLAGAASDTQYF
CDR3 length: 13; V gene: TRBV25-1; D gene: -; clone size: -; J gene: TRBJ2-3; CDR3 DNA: TGTGCCAGCAGTGAAGCCAGCACAGATACGCAGTATTTT; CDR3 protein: CASSEASTDTQYF
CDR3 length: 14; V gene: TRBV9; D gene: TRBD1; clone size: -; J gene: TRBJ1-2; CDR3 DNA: TGTGCCAACAACCCGGGACAGGGGATCTATGGCTACACCTTC; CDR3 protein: CANNPGQGIYGYTF
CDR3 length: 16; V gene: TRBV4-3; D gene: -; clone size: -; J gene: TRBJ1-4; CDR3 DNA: TGCGCCAGCAGCCAGACCCCCAGGGCAGCTAATGAAAAACTGTTTTTT; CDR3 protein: CASSQTPRAANEKLFF
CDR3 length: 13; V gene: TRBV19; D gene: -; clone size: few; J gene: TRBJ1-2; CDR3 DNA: TGTGCCAGTAGTTGGTCAGCTAACTATGGCTACACCTTC; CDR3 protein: CASSWSANYGYTF
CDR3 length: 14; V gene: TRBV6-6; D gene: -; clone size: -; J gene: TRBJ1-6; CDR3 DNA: TGTGCCAGCAGTGAGGGGAGGGCTTCTTCACCCCTCCACTTT; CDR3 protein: CASSEGRASSPLHF
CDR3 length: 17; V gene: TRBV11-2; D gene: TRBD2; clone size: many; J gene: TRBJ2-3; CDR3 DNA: TGTGCCAGCAGCTTGGCCCGGGAGGGGGGGCCTACAGATACGCAGTATTTT; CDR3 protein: CASSLAREGGPTDTQYF